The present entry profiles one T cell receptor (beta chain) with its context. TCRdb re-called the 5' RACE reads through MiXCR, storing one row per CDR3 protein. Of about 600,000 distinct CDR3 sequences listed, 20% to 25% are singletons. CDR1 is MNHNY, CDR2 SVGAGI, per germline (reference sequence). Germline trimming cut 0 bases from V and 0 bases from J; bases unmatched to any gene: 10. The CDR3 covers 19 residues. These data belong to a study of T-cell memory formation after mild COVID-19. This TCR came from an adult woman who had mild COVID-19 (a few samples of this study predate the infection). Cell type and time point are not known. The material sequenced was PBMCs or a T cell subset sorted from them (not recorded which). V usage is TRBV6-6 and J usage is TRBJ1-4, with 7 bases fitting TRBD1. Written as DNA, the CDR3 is TGTGCCAGCAGTTACTCCTTAGTTGACAGGGAAGCAACTAATGAAAAACTGTTTTTT. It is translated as CASSYSLVDREATNEKLFF.